This T cell receptor (beta chain) was sequenced during a study of beta chain features in type 1 diabetes. The sequenced template was cDNA made from the entire isolated RNA. Generated by immunoSEQ multiplex PCR, the TCRdb table keeps only in-frame clones and is missing some. The table lists fewer than 250,000 clones, about 14% of them singletons. Remarks on this clone: The target antigen is unknown.

Study conclusions and caveats: The study found fewer insertions and more deletions at VDJ junctions in type 1 diabetes patients. High TCR expression in some cells could lead to their over-representation in cDNA sequencing.

The CDR3 contains 15 residues. CDR1 and CDR2 (germline): SGHRS, YFSETQ. After removal of 0 bases from V and 3 bases from J, the junction contained 4 bases not matched to a gene. The chain combines TRBV5-1 with TRBJ2-7, with 9 bases fitting TRBD1. The clonotype originates from a woman in her 40s in good health. Sequencing input: naive CD4+ T cells from blood. This CDR3 is CASSLGGTGIYEQYF. The CDR3 nucleotides read TGCGCCAGCAGCTTGGGAGGGACAGGGATCTACGAGCAGTACTTC.